Below are 5 T cell receptor beta chains sequenced from a single sample in a study of cytomegalovirus exposure and HLA in healthy donors. It was with 60 Vbeta and 13 Jbeta primers that the PCR ran. Some clones are missing from TCRdb's copy, which holds only in-frame ones; the method was immunoSEQ multiplex PCR. This table holds about 93,000 clones, about four fifths found once. The material sequenced was PBMCs. These receptors originate from a man under 40 in good health and CMV-seronegative.

The chain combines TRBV5-1 with TRBJ2-7; 8 nucleotides match TRBD1. Germline CDR1 is SGHRS and CDR2 is YFSETQ. CDR3 length: 15 residues. V trimming: 5 bases; J trimming: 2 bases; junction bases outside the gene matches: 9. CDR3 bases: TGCGCCAGCAGGCATGGACAGGGCCTCACCTACGAGCAGTACTTC. Its translation is CASRHGQGLTYEQYF.

The gene calls are TRBV7-9 and TRBJ1-2; D is perhaps TRBD1 (5 bases). The CDR3 length is 14 residues. Looked up from germline, CDR1 is SEHNR and CDR2 is FQNEAQ (reference sequence). Trimming pared 3 bases from V and 8 bases from J, leaving 16 bases between. This chain's CDR3 is CASSLGGVSVGYTF. The CDR3 region has the DNA TGTGCCAGCAGCTTGGGGGGTGTGAGCGTCGGCTACACCTTC.

The chain employs TRBV29-1 and TRBJ2-7; tentative D call: TRBD1 (5 bases). CDR1 is SQVTM and CDR2 is ANQGSEA in the germline V gene. The V end lost 0 bases, the J end lost 2 bases, and 14 bases lay between the germline ends. The CDR3 has 15 residues. CDR3 protein: CSVEDNGAETYEQYF. Written as DNA, the CDR3 is TGCAGCGTTGAAGATAATGGGGCAGAGACCTACGAGCAGTACTTC.

The chain employs TRBV28 and TRBJ2-2; the D gene is possibly TRBD1 (6 bases). V lost 4 bases and J lost 4, with 13 bases in between. The CDR3 length is 15 residues. Germline loops: CDR1 MDHEN, CDR2 SYDVKM. The CDR3 spells CASSYQGQGTGELFF. CDR3 DNA: TGTGCCAGCAGTTATCAGGGGCAGGGCACCGGGGAGCTGTTTTTT.

The chain links TRBV4-1 to TRBJ2-3; TRBD2 might be the D (6 bases). V was shortened by 3 bases and J by 0 bases, with 16 bases between the two germline ends. There are 17 residues in the CDR3. Germline CDR1 is MGHRA and CDR2 is YSYEKL. The CDR3 here is CASSHVGGPLSTDTQYF. For the CDR3, the DNA is TGCGCCAGCAGCCACGTCGGGGGACCTCTTAGCACAGATACGCAGTATTTT.